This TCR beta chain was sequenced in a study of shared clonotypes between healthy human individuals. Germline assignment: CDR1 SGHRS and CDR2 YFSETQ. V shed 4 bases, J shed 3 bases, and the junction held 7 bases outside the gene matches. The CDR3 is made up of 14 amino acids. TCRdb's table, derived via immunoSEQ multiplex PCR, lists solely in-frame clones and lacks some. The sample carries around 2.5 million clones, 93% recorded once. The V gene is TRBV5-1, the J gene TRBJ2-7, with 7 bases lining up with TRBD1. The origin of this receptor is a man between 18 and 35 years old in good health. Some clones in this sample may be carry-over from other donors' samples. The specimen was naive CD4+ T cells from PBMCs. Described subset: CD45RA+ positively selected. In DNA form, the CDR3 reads TGCGCCAGCAGCCCGGGACAGACCTTCTACGAGCAGTACTTC. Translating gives CASSPGQTFYEQYF.